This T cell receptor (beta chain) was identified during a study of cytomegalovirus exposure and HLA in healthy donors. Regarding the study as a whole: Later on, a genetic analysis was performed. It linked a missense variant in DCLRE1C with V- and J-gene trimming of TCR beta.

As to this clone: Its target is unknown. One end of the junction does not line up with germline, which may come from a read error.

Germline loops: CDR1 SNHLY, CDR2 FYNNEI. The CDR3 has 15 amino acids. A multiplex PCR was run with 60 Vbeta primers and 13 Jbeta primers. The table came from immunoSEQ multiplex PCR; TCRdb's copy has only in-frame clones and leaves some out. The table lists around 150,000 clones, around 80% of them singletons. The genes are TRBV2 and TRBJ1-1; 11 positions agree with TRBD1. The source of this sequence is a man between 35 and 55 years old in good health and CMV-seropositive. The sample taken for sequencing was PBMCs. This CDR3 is CASREGQGAGTEAFF. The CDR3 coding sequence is TGTGCCAGCAGAGAAGGACAGGGGGCTGGAACTGAAGCTTTCTTT.